These 13 T cell receptor beta chains share one sample of origin, sequenced in a study of cytomegalovirus exposure and HLA in healthy donors (dated by TCRdb to between 2016 and 2019). Library prep was done by the immunoSEQ multiplex PCR assay. Sourced from immuneACCESS, this table was stored by TCRdb with only in-frame sequences that have V and J called. A share of the clones is absent; for the studies checked, an unresolved V gene accounts for under half, and the remainder has no known explanation. This sample lists 140,000 to 150,000 clones; approximately 94% were detected once. Of the sample, 1.5% to 2% is held by the ten largest clones. The sequenced sample was PBMCs. Receptor source: a man aged 18-30 years in good health and CMV-seropositive.

J is TRBJ2-7 and V is TRBV7-9; D may be TRBD2 (5 bases). The V gene's germline CDR1 is SEHNR and CDR2 FQNEAQ (reference sequence). V was clipped by 3 bases and J by 1 base, with 10 bases between them. The CDR3 contains 14 residues. The CDR3 nucleotides read TGTGCCAGCAGCTTTCGGGAACGTTCCTACGAGCAGTACTTC. Encoded protein: CASSFRERSYEQYF.

The gene calls are TRBV5-1 and TRBJ2-1; 8 bases fit TRBD1. With V trimmed by 4 bases and J by 4 bases, 13 bases remained unmatched. The CDR3 runs to 17 residues. The V gene's germline CDR1 is SGHRS and CDR2 YFSETQ. The CDR3 DNA reads TGCGCCAGCAGCCAAGCTCCCCGGGACAGGTCATACAATGAGCAGTTCTTC. Translated: CASSQAPRDRSYNEQFF.

V and J are TRBV5-4 and TRBJ2-2; 8 bases line up with TRBD2. J lost 5 bases, V lost 3 bases, and 6 bases had no gene match. Per germline, CDR1 SGHNT and CDR2 YYREEE (reference sequence). This CDR3 region has 15 residues. CDR3 loop: CASSWASGSTGELFF. The CDR3 DNA follows: TGTGCCAGCAGCTGGGCTAGCGGGTCGACCGGGGAGCTGTTTTTT. The variable domain in full, completed from reference TRBV5-4 and TRBJ2-2, reads ETGVTQSPTHLIKTRGQQVTLRCSSQSGHNTVSWYQQALGQGPQFIFQYYREEENGRGNFPPRFSGLQFPNYSSELNVNALELDDSALYLCASSWASGSTGELFFGEGSRLTVL.

This sequence joins TRBV28 and TRBJ2-7; 9 bases match TRBD2. J was trimmed by 4 bases and V by 8 bases; bases with no gene match: 12. Per the germline V gene, CDR1 is MDHEN and CDR2 is SYDVKM. This CDR3 spans 15 amino acids. CDR3 loop: CASDSISGRNYEQYF. The CDR3, as DNA: TGTGCCAGCGACTCTATTAGCGGGAGAAATTACGAGCAGTACTTC.

The CDR3 bases are TGCGCCAGCAGCGGGGCAGGGTACGGCACAGATACGCAGTATTTT. Protein: CASSGAGYGTDTQYF. The rearrangement joins TRBV5-1 to TRBJ2-3, with a tentative D call TRBD1 (5 bases). V lost 4 bases and J lost 1, with 13 bases in between. Germline CDR1 reads SGHRS; CDR2 reads YFSETQ. The CDR3 spans 15 residues. Supplemented by reference TRBV5-1 and TRBJ2-3, the full variable domain reads KAGVTQTPRYLIKTRGQQVTLSCSPISGHRSVSWYQQTPGQGLQFLFEYFSETQRNKGNFPGRFSGRQFSNSRSEMNVSTLELGDSALYLCASSGAGYGTDTQYFGPGTRLTVL.

The DNA for the CDR3 is TGTGCCAGCAGCCTAGGGACAACTAGCACAGATACGCAGTATTTT. Protein: CASSLGTTSTDTQYF. The rearrangement uses TRBV7-9 and TRBJ2-3, with a weak D call TRBD1 (6 bases). This CDR3 spans 15 amino acids. With 5 bases removed from V and 0 bases from J, the gap between germline ends came to 12 bases. The germline gives CDR1 SEHNR, CDR2 FQNEAQ (reference sequence). Full variable domain (remainder filled in from reference TRBV7-9 and TRBJ2-3): DTGVSQNPRHKITKRGQNVTFRCDPISEHNRLYWYRQTLGQGPEFLTYFQNEAQLEKSRLLSDRFSAERPKGSFSTLEIQRTEQGDSAMYLCASSLGTTSTDTQYFGPGTRLTVL.

The V call is TRBV2, the J call TRBJ2-7, with 7 bases fitting TRBD1. Germline V gene lookup returns CDR1 SNHLY and CDR2 FYNNEI. Losses at the gene ends were 8 bases for V and 1 base for J; bases not matched to a gene: 5. This CDR3 region has 13 residues. DNA for the CDR3: TGTGCCAGCTCCAAGGGACAGTCCTACGAGCAGTACTTC. This codes for CASSKGQSYEQYF.

This chain uses TRBV5-1 with TRBJ2-2; 9 bases are a match to TRBD1. The V segment lost 3 bases and the J segment 4 bases; nucleotides outside the gene matches: 7. In germline, CDR1 is SGHRS, CDR2 YFSETQ. The CDR3 loop spans 16 amino acids. The CDR3: CASSYSTGGGTGELFF. The CDR3, as DNA: TGCGCCAGCAGCTACTCAACAGGGGGCGGCACCGGGGAGCTGTTTTTT.

V usage is TRBV6-6 and J usage is TRBJ2-7; D is unresolved. V was cut by 0 bases and J by 3 bases, with 9 bases left in between. The germline CDR1 and CDR2 sequences are MNHNY and SVGAGI (reference sequence). CDR3 length: 14 residues. The CDR3 sequence is CASSYSNKRYEQYF. CDR3 DNA sequence: TGTGCCAGCAGTTACTCGAATAAGCGCTACGAGCAGTACTTC.

The chain is built from TRBV5-1 and TRBJ2-7; maybe TRBD1 (5 bases). The CDR3 is 13 residues long. Germline assignment: CDR1 SGHRS and CDR2 YFSETQ. V dropped 4 bases and J dropped 3 bases, with 11 bases sitting between them. The CDR3 spells CASSVDNNYEQYF. DNA for the CDR3: TGCGCCAGCAGCGTGGACAATAACTACGAGCAGTACTTC.

Worth noting for this clone: Additional DNA sequences in this sample encode the identical CDR3. V and J are TRBV5-1 and TRBJ2-7, with 10 bases identical to TRBD2. The CDR3 totals 16 residues. The germline V gene has CDR1 SGHRS and CDR2 YFSETQ. The V segment lost 0 bases and the J segment 0 bases; nucleotides outside the gene matches: 3. CDR3 nucleotide sequence: TGCGCCAGCAGCTTGGCCTCTAGCGGGAGCTCCTACGAGCAGTACTTC. It yields the protein CASSLASSGSSYEQYF.

The chain recombines TRBV2 with TRBJ2-5; 13 bases match TRBD2. CDR1 and CDR2 (germline): SNHLY, FYNNEI. V gave up 7 bases and J gave up 0 bases; unmatched junction bases: 5. The CDR3 has 16 amino acids. Here the CDR3 DNA reads TGTGCCAGCACTCGCGGACTAGCGGGAGACCAAGAGACCCAGTACTTC. Translating it yields CASTRGLAGDQETQYF. The complete variable domain, with remaining parts taken from reference TRBV2 and TRBJ2-5, reads EPEVTQTPSHQVTQMGQEVILRCVPISNHLYFYWYRQILGQKVEFLVSFYNNEISEKSEIFDDQFSVERPDGSNFTLKIRSTKLEDSAMYFCASTRGLAGDQETQYFGPGTRLLVL.

The chain recombines TRBV13 with TRBJ2-7, with TRBD1 matching over 10 bases. Germline trimming cut 5 bases from V and 5 bases from J; bases unmatched to any gene: 9. The CDR3 length is 15 residues. Germline V lookup: CDR1 PRHDT, CDR2 FYEKMQ (reference sequence). Written as DNA, the CDR3 is TGTGCCAGCAGCAAATCGGGACAGGGGACGAACGAGCAGTACTTC. Its translation: CASSKSGQGTNEQYF.